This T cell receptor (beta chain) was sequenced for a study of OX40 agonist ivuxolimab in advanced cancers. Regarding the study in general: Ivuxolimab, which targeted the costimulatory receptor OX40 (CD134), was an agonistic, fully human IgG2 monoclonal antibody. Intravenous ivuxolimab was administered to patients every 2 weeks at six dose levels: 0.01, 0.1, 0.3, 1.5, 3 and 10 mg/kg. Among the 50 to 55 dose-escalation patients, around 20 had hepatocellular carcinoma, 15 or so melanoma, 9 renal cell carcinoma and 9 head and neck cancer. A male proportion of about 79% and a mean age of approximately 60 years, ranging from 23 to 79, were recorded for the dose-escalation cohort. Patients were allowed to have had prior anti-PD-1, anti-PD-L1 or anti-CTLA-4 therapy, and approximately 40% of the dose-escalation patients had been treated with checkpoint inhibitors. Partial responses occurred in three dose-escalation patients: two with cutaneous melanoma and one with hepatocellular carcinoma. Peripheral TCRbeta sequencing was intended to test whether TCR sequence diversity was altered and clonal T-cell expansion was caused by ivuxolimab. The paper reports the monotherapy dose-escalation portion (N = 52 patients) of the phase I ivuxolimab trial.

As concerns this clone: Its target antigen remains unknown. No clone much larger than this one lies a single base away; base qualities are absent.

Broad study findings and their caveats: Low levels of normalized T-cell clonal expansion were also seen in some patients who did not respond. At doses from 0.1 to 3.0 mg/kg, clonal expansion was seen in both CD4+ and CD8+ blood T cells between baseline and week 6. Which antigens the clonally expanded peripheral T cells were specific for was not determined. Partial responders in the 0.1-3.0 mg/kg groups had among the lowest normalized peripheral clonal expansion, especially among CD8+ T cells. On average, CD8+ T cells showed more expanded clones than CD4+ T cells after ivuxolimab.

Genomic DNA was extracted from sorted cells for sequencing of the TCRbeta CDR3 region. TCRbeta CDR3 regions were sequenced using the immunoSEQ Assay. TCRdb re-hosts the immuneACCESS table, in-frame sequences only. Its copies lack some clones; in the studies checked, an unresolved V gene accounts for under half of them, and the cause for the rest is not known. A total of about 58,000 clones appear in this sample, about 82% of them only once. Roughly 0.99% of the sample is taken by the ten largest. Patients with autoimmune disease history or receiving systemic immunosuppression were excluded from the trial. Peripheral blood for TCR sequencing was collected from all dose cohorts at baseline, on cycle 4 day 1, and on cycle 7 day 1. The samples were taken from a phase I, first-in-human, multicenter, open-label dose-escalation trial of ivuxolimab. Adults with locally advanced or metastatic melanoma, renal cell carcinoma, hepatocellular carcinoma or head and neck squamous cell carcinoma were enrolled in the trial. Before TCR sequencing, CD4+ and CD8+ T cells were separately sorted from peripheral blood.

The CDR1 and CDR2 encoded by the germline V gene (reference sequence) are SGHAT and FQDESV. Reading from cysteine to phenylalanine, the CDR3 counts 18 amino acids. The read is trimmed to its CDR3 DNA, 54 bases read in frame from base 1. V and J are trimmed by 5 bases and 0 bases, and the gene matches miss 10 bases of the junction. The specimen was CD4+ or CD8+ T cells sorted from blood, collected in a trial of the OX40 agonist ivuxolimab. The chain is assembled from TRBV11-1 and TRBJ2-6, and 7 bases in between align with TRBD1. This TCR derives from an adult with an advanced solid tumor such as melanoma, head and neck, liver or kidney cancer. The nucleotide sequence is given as TGTGCCAGCAGCCCAAAGACAGGGAGAGGCTCTGGGGCCAACGTCCTGACTTTC. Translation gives CASSPKTGRGSGANVLTF.